The 28 T cell receptor beta chains given below trace back to one sample, sequenced in a study of shared clonotypes between healthy human individuals. Using immunoSEQ multiplex PCR, the repertoire was profiled, and TCRdb retains in-frame clones only, with some absent. The table includes some 300,000 clones, roughly 80% detected once. The specimen sequenced was memory CD4+ T cells sorted from blood. Regarding subset: CD45RA-negative fraction. The source is a man aged 30 to 45 in good health.

V and J are TRBV9 and TRBJ2-7; D not resolved. Germline CDR1 is SGDLS and CDR2 is YYNGEE. The CDR3 extends over 11 amino acids. V lost 0 bases, J lost 6 bases, and 4 bases lay in between. The chain's CDR3 is CASSVGGEQYF. The CDR3 nucleotides read TGTGCCAGCAGCGTAGGAGGCGAGCAGTACTTC.

This clone has a handful of counts. The sample contains more than one DNA sequence encoding this CDR3. CDR3 bases: TGTGCCAGCTCACCAGGATCTGGAAACACCATATATTTT. Its protein product is CASSPGSGNTIYF. The chain employs TRBV18 and TRBJ1-3, with D uncertain. The CDR3 is 13 residues long. Trimming removed 2 bases at V and 1 base at J, with 3 bases between. Germline V gives CDR1 KGHSH, CDR2 LQKENI.

V and J are TRBV5-4 and TRBJ1-1; D gene ambiguous. V shed 4 bases and J shed 4 bases, with 23 bases lying between them. In germline, CDR1 is SGHNT, CDR2 YYREEE (reference sequence). This CDR3 region has 17 residues. In DNA form, the CDR3 reads TGTGCCAGCAGCGGAGACTCAGGCGCCGCCCGGTTCACTGAAGCTTTCTTT. It encodes CASSGDSGAARFTEAFF. Full variable domain (missing parts from reference TRBV5-4 and TRBJ1-1): ETGVTQSPTHLIKTRGQQVTLRCSSQSGHNTVSWYQQALGQGPQFIFQYYREEENGRGNFPPRFSGLQFPNYSSELNVNALELDDSALYLCASSGDSGAARFTEAFFGQGTRLTVV.

The J gene is TRBJ2-2, the V gene TRBV2; perhaps TRBD1 as D (5 bases). The germline V and J ends were trimmed by 9 bases and 2 bases, with 10 bases remaining between them. The CDR3 sequence is 13 residues long. Per the germline V gene, CDR1 is SNHLY and CDR2 is FYNNEI. The chain's CDR3 is CASVDRNTGELFF. As DNA, the CDR3 is TGTGCCAGTGTCGACAGAAACACCGGGGAGCTGTTTTTT.

Only a few counts were recorded for this clone. The chain couples TRBV5-1 to TRBJ2-5; 7 bases align to TRBD1. V lost 6 bases and J lost 2; bases outside the gene matches: 10. The germline gives CDR1 SGHRS, CDR2 YFSETQ. The CDR3 runs to 15 residues. As DNA, the CDR3 is TGCGCCAGCATGAGGACAGGCGCACTTCAAGAGACCCAGTACTTC. Amino acid sequence: CASMRTGALQETQYF.

The V and J genes are TRBV11-3 and TRBJ2-3; TRBD2 matches at 12 bases. J gave up 2 bases and V 5 bases, and 8 bases lay outside the gene matches. The germline gives CDR1 SGHNT, CDR2 YENEEA. CDR3 length: 17 amino acids. This CDR3 reads CASSAGLAGGPTDTQYF. The CDR3 DNA sequence: TGTGCCAGCAGCGCGGGACTAGCGGGCGGACCCACAGATACGCAGTATTTT.

The rearrangement joins TRBV5-1 to TRBJ2-7; no definite D call. Germline V gene lookup returns CDR1 SGHRS and CDR2 YFSETQ. The CDR3 consists of 12 residues. V was shortened by 4 bases and J by 5 bases, with 10 bases between the two germline ends. Here the CDR3 DNA reads TGCGCCAGCAGCATTGGTTGGGACGAGCAGTACTTC. This sequence encodes CASSIGWDEQYF.

The V gene is TRBV5-5, the J gene TRBJ2-4; no definite D call. This CDR3 has 15 amino acids. Between the trimmed V and J ends, which lost 2 bases and 0 bases, there was a span of 9 bases. CDR1 is SGHKS and CDR2 is YYEKEE in the germline V gene (reference sequence). The CDR3, as DNA: TGTGCCAGCAGCTTAGGAGTATTAGCCAAAAACATTCAGTACTTC. Protein sequence: CASSLGVLAKNIQYF.

This clone is a singleton in its sample. The chain links TRBV7-2 to TRBJ2-2; TRBD2 matches 7 bases. The germline V gene has CDR1 SGHTA and CDR2 FQGNSA. CDR3 size: 17 residues. Trimming at V came to 5 bases and at J to 6 bases, leaving 15 bases not matched to a gene. CDR3 DNA sequence: TGTGCCAGCAGCCCAGAAGCTCCCGGGAGGATCCCCGGGGAGCTGTTTTTT. Translated: CASSPEAPGRIPGELFF.

This clone was seen just once. The chain carries TRBV25-1 and TRBJ2-5; tentatively, D is TRBD1 (6 bases). Germline values: CDR1 MGHDK, CDR2 SYGVNS. V lost 3 bases, J lost 1 base, and 9 bases lay in between. The CDR3 covers 14 residues. The CDR3 DNA sequence: TGTGCCAGCAGTGAGCACAGGGCCCAAGAGACCCAGTACTTC. Translated, it gives CASSEHRAQETQYF.

The chain employs TRBV7-2 and TRBJ2-7; D is undetermined. Germline V gene lookup returns CDR1 SGHTA and CDR2 FQGNSA. This CDR3 comprises 13 residues. Trimming removed 5 bases at V and 0 bases at J, with 8 bases between. DNA for the CDR3: TGTGCCAGCAGCACTTCAAGCTCCTACGAGCAGTACTTC. Protein product: CASSTSSSYEQYF.

This sequence joins TRBV7-9 and TRBJ2-7; a weak D match, TRBD2 (6 bases). V was cut by 2 bases and J by 3 bases, with 20 bases left in between. This CDR3 has 17 residues. Germline V gives CDR1 SEHNR, CDR2 FQNEAQ (reference sequence). The CDR3: CASSLSGGMDSNYEQYF. The CDR3 coding sequence is TGTGCCAGCAGCTTATCTGGAGGGATGGATTCAAACTACGAGCAGTACTTC.

This clone appeared once. The J gene is TRBJ2-1, the V gene TRBV11-3, with 8 bases identical to TRBD2. In germline, CDR1 is SGHNT, CDR2 YENEEA. After removal of 5 bases from V and 10 bases from J, the junction contained 10 bases not matched to a gene. The CDR3 consists of 14 residues. The CDR3 bases are TGTGCCAGCAGCGCAGAAGCGGGAGCTACGGAGCAGTTCTTC. Amino acids: CASSAEAGATEQFF.

V usage is TRBV30 and J usage is TRBJ2-7; D call uncertain. The CDR3 totals 11 residues. Trimming shortened V by 4 bases and J by 7 bases, and 11 bases separated the two germline ends. Germline CDR1 is GTSNPN and CDR2 is SVGIG (reference sequence). The CDR3 loop reads CAWTNLGEQYF. The CDR3 DNA reads as TGTGCCTGGACCAATCTAGGAGAGCAGTACTTC.

The chain links TRBV29-1 to TRBJ1-1; D not certain. The CDR3 spans 13 residues. Per the germline V gene, CDR1 is SQVTM and CDR2 is ANQGSEA. V was cut by 4 bases and J by 1 base, with 10 bases left in between. The CDR3 DNA is TGCAGCGTTGGGAGTTGGGGGAACACTGAAGCTTTCTTT. It yields the protein CSVGSWGNTEAFF.

V gene TRBV7-6 combines with J gene TRBJ1-5, with D uncertain. The CDR3 sequence is 14 residues long. The germline V and J ends were trimmed by 2 bases and 4 bases, with 9 bases remaining between them. Germline CDR1 and CDR2: SGHVS and FNYEAQ. In DNA form, the CDR3 reads TGTGCCAGCAGCTTATCCCAGCAGAATCAGCCCCAGCATTTT. Translating gives CASSLSQQNQPQHF.

J is TRBJ1-1 and V is TRBV5-5; D unresolved. This CDR3 is built from 13 residues. Germline-derived CDR1 and CDR2 are SGHKS and YYEKEE (reference sequence). Trimming took 4 bases from V and 3 from J, leaving 10 bases between them. CDR3 in amino acids: CASSRAGDTEAFF. As DNA, the CDR3 is TGTGCCAGCAGCCGGGCGGGTGACACTGAAGCTTTCTTT.

The chain recombines TRBV7-8 with TRBJ1-2; 9 nucleotides agree with TRBD1. Germline V gene data show CDR1 as SGHVS and CDR2 as FQNEAQ. Trimming cost V 4 bases and J 0 bases; bases outside gene matches: 9. This CDR3 comprises 17 residues. The CDR3 loop reads CASSYKQGAATNYGYTF. DNA of the CDR3: TGTGCCAGCAGCTACAAACAGGGGGCCGCGACTAACTATGGCTACACCTTC.

The chain links TRBV5-6 to TRBJ2-1; possible D gene TRBD1, 5 bases. From germline, CDR1 is SGHDT and CDR2 YYEEEE. This CDR3 comprises 14 residues. V lost 1 base, J lost 8 bases, and 13 bases lay in between. CDR3 sequence: CASSLRGHSDEQFF. DNA for the CDR3: TGTGCCAGCAGCTTGCGCGGACATTCTGATGAGCAGTTCTTC.

The chain joins TRBV7-6 to TRBJ1-1, with unresolved D. The germline V and J ends were trimmed by 1 base and 1 base, with 10 bases remaining between them. The germline V gene has CDR1 SGHVS and CDR2 FNYEAQ. The CDR3 extends over 15 amino acids. The CDR3 DNA reads TGTGCCAGCAGCTTAGAAAACACCAGGAACACTGAAGCTTTCTTT. This gives the protein CASSLENTRNTEAFF.

The chain uses TRBV29-1 and TRBJ2-2; no definite D call. V lost 3 bases, J lost 3 bases, and 5 bases lay in between. The CDR3 is 12 amino acids. CDR1 and CDR2 (germline): SQVTM, ANQGSEA. The DNA of the CDR3 is TGCAGCGTTGAGGAGTACACCGGGGAGCTGTTTTTT. This translates into CSVEEYTGELFF.

The chain links TRBV4-3 to TRBJ1-1; D is uncertain. V lost 0 bases to trimming and J lost 4 bases, with 9 bases between them. Germline V lookup: CDR1 LGHNA, CDR2 YSLEER. This CDR3 spans 14 amino acids. Here the CDR3 DNA reads TGCGCCAGCAGCCAAGATTGGGGTAGCACTGAAGCTTTCTTT. Translation gives CASSQDWGSTEAFF.

The genes are TRBV9 and TRBJ2-2; no definite D call. V was pared by 0 bases and J by 2 bases, with 8 bases between. This CDR3 has 15 residues. Germline CDR1 reads SGDLS; CDR2 reads YYNGEE. CDR3 residues: CASSVAVGNTGELFF. The CDR3 nucleotides are TGTGCCAGCAGCGTAGCTGTCGGTAACACCGGGGAGCTGTTTTTT.

The chain employs TRBV25-1 and TRBJ1-4; TRBD1 matches 10 bases. Trimming removed 3 bases from V and 6 bases from J; junction bases left unmatched: 4. This CDR3 has 15 residues. CDR1 and CDR2 from the germline V gene are MGHDK and SYGVNS. For the CDR3, the DNA is TGTGCCAGCAGTGAGGGGGGGACAGGGGATGAAAAACTGTTTTTT. Translating gives CASSEGGTGDEKLFF.

The J gene is TRBJ2-2, the V gene TRBV5-6; D call uncertain. V gave up 1 base and J gave up 0 bases, with 10 bases separating them. CDR1 is SGHDT and CDR2 is YYEEEE in the germline V gene. This CDR3 spans 16 amino acids. CDR3 DNA: TGTGCCAGCAGCTTGTTAGGCCGAGCGAACACCGGGGAGCTGTTTTTT. Its protein product is CASSLLGRANTGELFF.

This clone was counted only a few times. CDR3 residues: CASSLGWQGAYEQFF. CDR3 nucleotide sequence: TGTGCCAGCAGCTTAGGTTGGCAGGGGGCTTATGAGCAGTTCTTC. The chain employs TRBV7-6 and TRBJ2-1; 8 bases are shared with TRBD1. Germline CDR1 reads SGHVS; CDR2 reads FNYEAQ. Trimming removed 1 base from V and 8 bases from J; junction bases left unmatched: 7. This CDR3 has 15 residues.

This chain joins TRBV29-1 and TRBJ2-7; a possible D gene is TRBD1 (6 bases). CDR1 is SQVTM and CDR2 is ANQGSEA in the germline V gene. V gave up 4 bases and J gave up 0 bases, with 13 bases separating them. CDR3 length: 14 amino acids. The CDR3 is CSVVSPDSSYEQYF. CDR3 DNA: TGCAGCGTTGTTTCCCCGGACAGCTCCTACGAGCAGTACTTC.

The chain recombines TRBV10-2 with TRBJ2-1; 7 bases are a match to TRBD2. Unmatched junction bases numbered 13, after V lost 9 bases and J lost 5 bases. CDR1 WSHSY and CDR2 SAAADI come from the germline V gene. CDR3 length equals 15 residues. The CDR3 protein is CASTKREIYHNEQFF. CDR3 DNA: TGCGCCAGTACAAAGCGGGAAATTTACCACAATGAGCAGTTCTTC.